Each of the 15 T cell receptor beta chains below was sequenced from the same sample in a study of blood T cells in healthy people across ages. The use of a sample-barcoded 5' primer and a J-beta primer mix characterized a second PCR of 7 to 11 cycles. Using its own MiXCR run on the 5' RACE reads, TCRdb lists one record per CDR3 protein. The sample lists some 760,000 distinct CDR3 sequences; just under 25% were seen once. The data were also submitted as part of a second study, on T cells of mothers and their children.

The material sequenced was blood. The origin of the receptors is a boy younger than 18 in good health.

This clonotype was seen only a few times. The chain recombines TRBV5-1 with TRBJ1-2; D remains ambiguous. With 0 bases removed from V and 7 bases from J, the gap between germline ends came to 13 bases. This CDR3 comprises 14 residues. Germline assignment: CDR1 SGHRS and CDR2 YFSETQ. The DNA for the CDR3 is TGCGCCAGCAGCTTGGGGCCGACCGAAAGTGGCTACACCTTC. Its protein product is CASSLGPTESGYTF.

V gene TRBV29-1 combines with J gene TRBJ1-4; D is ambiguous. Between the trimmed V and J ends, which lost 5 bases and 3 bases, there was a span of 10 bases. The germline CDR1 and CDR2 sequences are SQVTM and ANQGSEA. The CDR3 is made up of 13 amino acids. The CDR3 bases are TGCAGCGTTCGGGGAAGGGCTAATGAAAAACTGTTTTTT. This encodes CSVRGRANEKLFF.

The chain joins TRBV5-1 to TRBJ2-4; D is uncertain. Germline V gene sequence: CDR1 SGHRS, CDR2 YFSETQ. Trimming pared 3 bases from V and 0 bases from J, leaving 10 bases between. This CDR3 contains 15 residues. Here the CDR3 DNA reads TGCGCCAGCAGCTCATCTTGGGAAGCCAAAAACATTCAGTACTTC. This translates into CASSSSWEAKNIQYF.

The chain is built from TRBV7-3 and TRBJ2-6, with a weak D call TRBD1 (5 bases). The CDR3 totals 17 residues. V dropped 4 bases and J dropped 0 bases, with 13 bases sitting between them. Per the germline V gene, CDR1 is SGHTA and CDR2 is FQGTGA. Here the CDR3 reads CASSSPGQFSGANVLTF. The CDR3 region has the DNA TGTGCCAGCAGCTCCCCCGGACAATTCTCTGGGGCCAACGTCCTGACTTTC.

The chain couples TRBV7-6 to TRBJ2-5; D possibly corresponds to TRBD1 (5 bases). Germline V CDR1 and CDR2: SGHVS, FNYEAQ. The CDR3 is 13 amino acids. V dropped 7 bases and J dropped 5 bases, with 14 bases sitting between them. The DNA of the CDR3 is TGTGCCAGCAACTCTATAGCAGGGGAGACCCAGTACTTC. It translates to CASNSIAGETQYF. Full variable domain (outside the CDR3, taken from reference TRBV7-6 and TRBJ2-5): GAGVSQSPRYKVTKRGQDVALRCDPISGHVSLYWYRQALGQGPEFLTYFNYEAQQDKSGLPNDRFSAERPEGSISTLTIQRTEQRDSAMYRCASNSIAGETQYFGPGTRLLVL.

The sample holds a few counts of this clonotype. The chain uses TRBV20-1 and TRBJ1-5; 7 bases are a match to TRBD1. Losses at the gene ends were 6 bases for V and 5 bases for J; bases not matched to a gene: 10. The CDR3 is made up of 14 amino acids. The V gene's germline CDR1 is DFQATT and CDR2 SNEGSKA (reference sequence). CDR3 residues: CSASDRVEDQPQHF. The CDR3 nucleotides are TGCAGTGCCTCAGACAGGGTAGAGGATCAGCCCCAGCATTTT.

The chain joins TRBV20-1 to TRBJ2-7, with D unresolved. The CDR3 consists of 14 residues. Germline CDR1 is DFQATT and CDR2 is SNEGSKA (reference sequence). Trimming removed 1 base at V and 3 bases at J, with 13 bases between. The CDR3 region is CSARGSENLYEQYF. The CDR3 DNA reads TGCAGTGCTAGAGGGTCGGAGAACCTCTACGAGCAGTACTTC.

This clonotype was seen more than once but under ten times. The rearrangement joins TRBV10-3 to TRBJ2-3; TRBD1 agrees at 10 bases. The germline CDR1 and CDR2 sequences are ENHRY and SYGVKD. With 6 bases clipped from V and 3 bases from J, the junction kept 6 bases outside the gene matches. This CDR3 is 15 amino acids long. Here the CDR3 reads CAISQGQGITDTQYF. CDR3 DNA sequence: TGTGCCATCAGCCAGGGACAGGGGATAACAGATACGCAGTATTTT.

The CDR3 nucleotides are TGTGCCACCAGCCCCCAGACAGGGCATGTCCTGACTTTC. Its translation is CATSPQTGHVLTF. The J gene is TRBJ2-6, the V gene TRBV15; 7 bases are shared with TRBD1. The junction had 8 bases not matched to a gene; V was cut back by 5 bases and J by 13 bases. The CDR3 extends over 13 amino acids. Germline-derived CDR1 and CDR2 are LNHNV and YYDKDF (reference sequence).

The chain is built from TRBV12-3 or TRBV12-4 and TRBJ1-2; D uncertain. There are 13 residues in the CDR3. V was cut by 3 bases and J by 3 bases, with 8 bases left in between. CDR3 sequence: CASSLTGYYGYTF. CDR3 DNA: TGTGCCAGCAGTTTGACCGGTTACTATGGCTACACCTTC.

V gene TRBV25-1 combines with J gene TRBJ2-7; D gene uncertain. Trimming pared 0 bases from V and 5 bases from J, leaving 11 bases between. Germline assignment: CDR1 MGHDK and CDR2 SYGVNS. The CDR3 is 14 residues long. This chain's CDR3 is CASSEYTNHNEQYF. The CDR3 DNA reads as TGTGCCAGCAGTGAATATACGAATCACAACGAGCAGTACTTC.

The chain uses TRBV20-1 and TRBJ1-2; D is unresolved. CDR1 and CDR2 from the germline V gene are DFQATT and SNEGSKA (reference sequence). The CDR3 totals 12 residues. V lost 4 bases to trimming and J lost 2 bases, with 8 bases between them. The DNA of the CDR3 is TGCAGTGCTATCCCCAAGAACTATGGCTACACCTTC. Its translation: CSAIPKNYGYTF.

This clonotype was counted a few times. The V call is TRBV3-1, the J call TRBJ2-1; D gene uncertain. V lost 8 bases to trimming and J lost 4 bases, with 9 bases between them. The CDR3 totals 12 residues. Germline V gives CDR1 LGHDT, CDR2 YNNKEL (reference sequence). CDR3 in amino acids: CASGTVYNEQFF. The DNA for the CDR3 is TGTGCCAGCGGTACAGTGTACAATGAGCAGTTCTTC.

This clonotype showed up just a few times. The V and J genes are TRBV5-6 and TRBJ2-1; D not resolved. The CDR3 length is 13 residues. V lost 2 bases to trimming and J lost 5 bases, with 8 bases between them. Germline-derived CDR1 and CDR2 are SGHDT and YYEEEE. CDR3 sequence: CASSLFADNEQFF. CDR3 coding DNA: TGTGCCAGCAGCTTATTTGCGGACAATGAGCAGTTCTTC.

This clonotype was detected only a few times. This sequence joins TRBV7-3 and TRBJ2-5; maybe TRBD2 (5 bases). V was clipped by 5 bases and J by 4 bases, with 11 bases between them. Germline CDR1 SGHTA, CDR2 FQGTGA. The length of the CDR3 is 13 residues. CDR3 DNA: TGTGCCAGCAGCCAAGGACGGGGAGAGACCCAGTACTTC. Its protein is CASSQGRGETQYF.